Listed below are T cell receptor beta chains from one sample, sequenced in a study of blood T cell repertoires in COVID-19. Using immunoSEQ multiplex PCR, the repertoire was profiled, and TCRdb retains in-frame clones only, with some absent. The sample includes under 150,000 clones, roughly 80% of them seen just once. Sequencing used PBMCs or T cells enriched from blood (not recorded which). Receptors were obtained from a man aged 40-49 years with acute COVID-19. CDR3s include the opening cysteine and the closing phenylalanine or tryptophan. The D gene is left open where the match is weak. Rows may omit the clone size; those that give it use once, few, many or a size class.

D gene: TRBD2
J gene: TRBJ2-3
CDR3 length: 13
clone size: NA
V gene: TRBV19
CDR3 DNA: TGTGCCACTAGCGGGAGTAGCACAGATACGCAGTATTTT
CDR3 protein: CATSGSSTDTQYF

D gene: TRBD2
J gene: TRBJ2-7
CDR3 length: 15
clone size: NA
V gene: TRBV6-1
CDR3 DNA: TGTGCCAGCAGTGAAGATAGCGGGAGCTCCTACGAGCAGTACTTC
CDR3 protein: CASSEDSGSSYEQYF

D gene: NA
J gene: TRBJ1-5
CDR3 length: 15
clone size: NA
V gene: TRBV5-4
CDR3 DNA: TGTGCCAGCAGCTTGGACAGGGCCCAAGATCAGCCCCAGCATTTT
CDR3 protein: CASSLDRAQDQPQHF

D gene: TRBD1
J gene: TRBJ2-3
CDR3 length: 15
clone size: NA
V gene: TRBV11-3
CDR3 DNA: TGTGCCAGCAGCCGGGGACAGGGGGCTGGAGATACGCAGTATTTT
CDR3 protein: CASSRGQGAGDTQYF

D gene: NA
J gene: TRBJ2-6
CDR3 length: 16
clone size: once
V gene: TRBV6-4
CDR3 DNA: TGTGCCAGCAGTGAGGAGGGGGGGTCTGGGGCCAACGTCCTGACTTTC
CDR3 protein: CASSEEGGSGANVLTF

D gene: NA
J gene: TRBJ1-3
CDR3 length: 16
clone size: NA
V gene: TRBV7-6
CDR3 DNA: TGTGCCAGCAGCTTAGAATCCGGGGTGGGCGGAAACACCATATATTTT
CDR3 protein: CASSLESGVGGNTIYF

D gene: NA
J gene: TRBJ2-7
CDR3 length: 15
clone size: NA
V gene: TRBV10-3
CDR3 DNA: TGTGCCACCTATCCTGGGCCAGGGCTCCCTTTCGAGCAGTACTTC
CDR3 protein: CATYPGPGLPFEQYF

D gene: NA
J gene: TRBJ2-7
CDR3 length: 15
clone size: NA
V gene: TRBV20-1
CDR3 DNA: TGCAGTGCTAGTCAACCTTTACAGGGCCGGGGCGAGCAGTACTTC
CDR3 protein: CSASQPLQGRGEQYF

D gene: NA
J gene: TRBJ1-2
CDR3 length: 13
clone size: NA
V gene: TRBV19
CDR3 DNA: TGTGCCAGTAGTACCCAGGGCCTGAATGGCTACACCTTC
CDR3 protein: CASSTQGLNGYTF

D gene: TRBD2
J gene: TRBJ2-3
CDR3 length: 15
clone size: NA
V gene: TRBV5-1
CDR3 DNA: TGCGCCAGCAGTATAGCGGGGGGTAGCACAGATACGCAGTATTTT
CDR3 protein: CASSIAGGSTDTQYF

D gene: TRBD2
J gene: TRBJ2-3
CDR3 length: 14
clone size: NA
V gene: TRBV5-1
CDR3 DNA: TGCGCCGGCTCGACTAGCGGGAGAGCTGATACGCAGTATTTT
CDR3 protein: CAGSTSGRADTQYF

D gene: TRBD1
J gene: TRBJ1-2
CDR3 length: 13
clone size: NA
V gene: TRBV29-1
CDR3 DNA: TGCAGCGCCACAGGGGGGGAGATGGATGGCTACACCTTC
CDR3 protein: CSATGGEMDGYTF

D gene: TRBD1
J gene: TRBJ1-3
CDR3 length: 14
clone size: NA
V gene: TRBV11-2
CDR3 DNA: TGTGCCAGCAGCCCGACAGGGATAGGAAACACCATATATTTT
CDR3 protein: CASSPTGIGNTIYF

D gene: TRBD2
J gene: TRBJ2-1
CDR3 length: 12
clone size: NA
V gene: TRBV28
CDR3 DNA: TGTGCCAGCACTAGCGGGGACAATGAGCAGTTCTTC
CDR3 protein: CASTSGDNEQFF

D gene: NA
J gene: TRBJ1-1
CDR3 length: 15
clone size: NA
V gene: TRBV5-1
CDR3 DNA: TGCGCCAGCAGTGGGGCGAACATACTGAACACTGAAGCTTTCTTT
CDR3 protein: CASSGANILNTEAFF

D gene: TRBD1
J gene: TRBJ1-4
CDR3 length: 18
clone size: NA
V gene: TRBV5-6
CDR3 DNA: TGTGCCAGCAGCTTACGCCGGGACAGGGCCGTAGGTAGTGAAAAACTGTTTTTT
CDR3 protein: CASSLRRDRAVGSEKLFF

D gene: TRBD1
J gene: TRBJ1-2
CDR3 length: 14
clone size: few
V gene: TRBV24-1
CDR3 DNA: TGTGCCACCGAACCGACAGGGTTTAACTATGGCTACACCTTC
CDR3 protein: CATEPTGFNYGYTF

D gene: TRBD2
J gene: TRBJ2-5
CDR3 length: 14
clone size: NA
V gene: TRBV6-5
CDR3 DNA: TGTGCCAGCAGTCGTAGCGGGGGACAAGAGACCCAGTACTTC
CDR3 protein: CASSRSGGQETQYF

D gene: TRBD1
J gene: TRBJ2-7
CDR3 length: 11
clone size: NA
V gene: TRBV29-1
CDR3 DNA: TGCAGCGGTATAACAGGGGCCGAGCAGTACTTC
CDR3 protein: CSGITGAEQYF

D gene: TRBD2
J gene: TRBJ2-7
CDR3 length: 18
clone size: few
V gene: TRBV5-1
CDR3 DNA: TGCGCCAGCAGCGATGATCCGAGAGGGCTAGCGGGAGGTGGTGAGCAGTACTTC
CDR3 protein: CASSDDPRGLAGGGEQYF

D gene: TRBD1
J gene: TRBJ1-2
CDR3 length: 13
clone size: NA
V gene: TRBV29-1
CDR3 DNA: TGCAGCGTTGAACCGGACAGGGAACATGGCTACACCTTC
CDR3 protein: CSVEPDREHGYTF

D gene: NA
J gene: TRBJ1-5
CDR3 length: 12
clone size: NA
V gene: TRBV24-1
CDR3 DNA: TGTGCCACCAGTTGGGAGAATCAGCCCCAGCATTTT
CDR3 protein: CATSWENQPQHF

D gene: NA
J gene: TRBJ2-4
CDR3 length: 14
clone size: NA
V gene: TRBV25-1
CDR3 DNA: TGTGCCAGCACCTCCGGGATGTCCAAAAACATTCAGTACTTC
CDR3 protein: CASTSGMSKNIQYF

D gene: NA
J gene: TRBJ2-7
CDR3 length: 16
clone size: NA
V gene: TRBV4-1
CDR3 DNA: TGCGCCAGCAGCCAAGAACCAGGGATATTTTCCTACGAGCAGTACTTC
CDR3 protein: CASSQEPGIFSYEQYF

D gene: TRBD2
J gene: TRBJ2-5
CDR3 length: 14
clone size: NA
V gene: TRBV2
CDR3 DNA: TGTGCCAGCAACCCGGGACTAGGAACTGAGACCCAGTACTTC
CDR3 protein: CASNPGLGTETQYF

D gene: NA
J gene: TRBJ2-2
CDR3 length: 17
clone size: once
V gene: TRBV24-1
CDR3 DNA: TGTGCCACCAGTGATTTTATGACGGGGATTGACACCGGGGAGCTGTTTTTT
CDR3 protein: CATSDFMTGIDTGELFF

D gene: NA
J gene: TRBJ1-2
CDR3 length: 14
clone size: NA
V gene: TRBV28
CDR3 DNA: TGTGCCAGCAGGGAGGGACGGGTTCTTTATGGCTACACCTTC
CDR3 protein: CASREGRVLYGYTF

D gene: NA
J gene: TRBJ2-1
CDR3 length: 16
clone size: NA
V gene: TRBV5-1
CDR3 DNA: TGCGCCAGCAGCTTGGTGGCAGGGGTTGTTTTCAATGAGCAGTTCTTC
CDR3 protein: CASSLVAGVVFNEQFF

D gene: TRBD1
J gene: TRBJ1-3
CDR3 length: 16
clone size: NA
V gene: TRBV6-5
CDR3 DNA: TGTGCCAGCAGTTCCACGACAGGGGGCCCTGGAAACACCATATATTTT
CDR3 protein: CASSSTTGGPGNTIYF

D gene: TRBD1
J gene: TRBJ1-3
CDR3 length: 16
clone size: NA
V gene: TRBV5-6
CDR3 DNA: TGTGCCAGCAGCGGGACAGGGCTTTACTCTGGAAACACCATATATTTT
CDR3 protein: CASSGTGLYSGNTIYF

D gene: TRBD2
J gene: TRBJ2-3
CDR3 length: 15
clone size: NA
V gene: TRBV3-1/TRBV3-2
CDR3 DNA: TGTGCCAGCAGCCCTGGGCCTAGCGGGAGAGATACGCAGTATTTT
CDR3 protein: CASSPGPSGRDTQYF

D gene: TRBD2
J gene: TRBJ2-3
CDR3 length: 18
clone size: NA
V gene: TRBV7-2
CDR3 DNA: TGTGCCAGCAGCCACACTAGCGGGGGGGGAGTTAGCACAGATACGCAGTATTTT
CDR3 protein: CASSHTSGGGVSTDTQYF

D gene: NA
J gene: TRBJ1-2
CDR3 length: 14
clone size: NA
V gene: TRBV9
CDR3 DNA: TGTGCCAGCAGCGTAGGAGGAGGAGAGAGTGGCTACACCTTC
CDR3 protein: CASSVGGGESGYTF

D gene: TRBD1
J gene: TRBJ1-5
CDR3 length: 15
clone size: NA
V gene: TRBV18
CDR3 DNA: TGTGCCAGCTCACAGGGACAGGGGAATTTGCAGCCCCAGCATTTT
CDR3 protein: CASSQGQGNLQPQHF

D gene: TRBD2
J gene: TRBJ2-1
CDR3 length: 15
clone size: NA
V gene: TRBV5-4
CDR3 DNA: TGTGCCAGCAGCCAACCGACTAGCGGCTACAATGAGCAGTTCTTC
CDR3 protein: CASSQPTSGYNEQFF

D gene: TRBD1
J gene: TRBJ1-1
CDR3 length: 14
clone size: NA
V gene: TRBV7-6
CDR3 DNA: TGTGCCAGCAGCGACACAGGGGATTGGGATGAAGCTTTCTTT
CDR3 protein: CASSDTGDWDEAFF